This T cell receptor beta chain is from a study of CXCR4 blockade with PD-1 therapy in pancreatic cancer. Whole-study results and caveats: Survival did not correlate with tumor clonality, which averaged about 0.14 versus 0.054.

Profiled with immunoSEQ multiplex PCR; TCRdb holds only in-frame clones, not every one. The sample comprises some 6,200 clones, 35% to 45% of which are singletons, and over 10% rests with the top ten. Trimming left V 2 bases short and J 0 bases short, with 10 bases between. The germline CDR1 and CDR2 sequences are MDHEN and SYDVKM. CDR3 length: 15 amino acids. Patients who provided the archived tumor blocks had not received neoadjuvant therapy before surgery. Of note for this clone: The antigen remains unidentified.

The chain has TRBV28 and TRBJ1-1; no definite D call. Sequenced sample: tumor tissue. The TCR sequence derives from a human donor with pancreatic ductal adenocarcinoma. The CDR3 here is CASSLPYSLNTEAFF. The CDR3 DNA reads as TGTGCCAGCAGTTTACCCTACAGCTTGAACACTGAAGCTTTCTTT.